This TCR beta chain was documented in a study of molecular identifiers for immune sequencing clone quantification. Study information: The replicate experiment used RNA from 20,000 or 100,000 naive CD8 cells. This RNA was split into five aliquots, and four of them were sequenced.

Each CDR3 protein gets one entry after TCRdb re-called the PCR reads with MiXCR. The sample records over 600,000 distinct CDR3 sequences, approximately 20% being singletons. Study observations and caveats: Identical TCR molecules can share a barcode, and this sharing could underestimate highly expanded clone sizes. Over 99% of effector molecules, yet under 1% of naive-cell molecules, were held by clones above 20 RNA copies.

V dropped 3 bases and J dropped 0 bases, with 8 bases sitting between them. Germline V gene lookup returns CDR1 LGHDT and CDR2 YNNKEL (reference sequence). This CDR3 spans 14 amino acids. Worth noting for this clonotype: What it recognizes is unknown.

Source material: naive CD8+ T cells from blood, with Jurkat cell RNA spiked in. Subset here: FACS-sorted CD8+CD4-CCR7+CD45RA+ naive T cells. The source of this sequence is a human donor in good health. Some libraries in this study had Jurkat cell RNA spiked in. The genes are TRBV3-1 and TRBJ1-1; D might be TRBD1 (5 bases). In nucleotides, the CDR3 is TGTGCCAGCAGCCATGGGGCCATGAACACTGAAGCTTTCTTT. Translation: CASSHGAMNTEAFF.